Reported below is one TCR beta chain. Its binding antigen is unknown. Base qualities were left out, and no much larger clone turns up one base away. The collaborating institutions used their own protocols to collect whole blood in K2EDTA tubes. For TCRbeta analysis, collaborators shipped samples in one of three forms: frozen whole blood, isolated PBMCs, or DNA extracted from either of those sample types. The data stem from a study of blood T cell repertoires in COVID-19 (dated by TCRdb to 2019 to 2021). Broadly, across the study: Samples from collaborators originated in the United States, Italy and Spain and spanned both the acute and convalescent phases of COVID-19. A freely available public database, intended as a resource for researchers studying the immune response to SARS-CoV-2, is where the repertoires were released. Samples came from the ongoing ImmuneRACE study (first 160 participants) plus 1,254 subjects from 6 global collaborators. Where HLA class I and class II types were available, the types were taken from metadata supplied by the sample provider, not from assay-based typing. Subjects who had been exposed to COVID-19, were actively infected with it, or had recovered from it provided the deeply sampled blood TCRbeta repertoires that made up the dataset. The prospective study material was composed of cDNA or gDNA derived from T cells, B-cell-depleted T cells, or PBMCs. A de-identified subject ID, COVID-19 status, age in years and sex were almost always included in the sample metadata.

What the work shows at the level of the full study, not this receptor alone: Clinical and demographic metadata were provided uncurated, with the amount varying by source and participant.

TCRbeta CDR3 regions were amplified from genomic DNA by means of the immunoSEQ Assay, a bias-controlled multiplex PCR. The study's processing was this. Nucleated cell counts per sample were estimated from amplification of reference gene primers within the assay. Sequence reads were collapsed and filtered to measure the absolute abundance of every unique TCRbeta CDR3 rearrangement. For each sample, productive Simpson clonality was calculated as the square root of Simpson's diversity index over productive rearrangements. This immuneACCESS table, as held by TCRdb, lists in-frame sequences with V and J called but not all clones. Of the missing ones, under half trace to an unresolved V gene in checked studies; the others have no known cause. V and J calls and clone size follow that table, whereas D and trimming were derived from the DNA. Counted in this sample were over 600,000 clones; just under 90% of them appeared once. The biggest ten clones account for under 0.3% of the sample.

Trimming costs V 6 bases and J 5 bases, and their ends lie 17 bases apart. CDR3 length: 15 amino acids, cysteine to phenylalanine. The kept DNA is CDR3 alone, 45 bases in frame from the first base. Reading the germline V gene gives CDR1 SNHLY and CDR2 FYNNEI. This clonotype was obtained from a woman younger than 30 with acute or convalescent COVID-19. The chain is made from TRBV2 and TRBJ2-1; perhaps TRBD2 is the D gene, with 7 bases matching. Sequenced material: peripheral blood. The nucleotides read TGTGCCAGCAGGATCACGGGGGGCCTCAACAATGAGCAGTTCTTC. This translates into CASRITGGLNNEQFF.